The present entry profiles one T cell receptor (beta chain) with its context. The entry originates in a study of Graves' ophthalmopathy and Graves' hyperthyroidism. The authors amplified TCR beta CDR3 regions, and they did so from RNA transcripts for repertoire sequencing. The first-round RT-PCR employed HTBI primers together with the Qiagen OneStep RT-PCR kit. A multiplex PCR was then performed as the second round. Each CDR3 protein gets one entry after TCRdb re-called the multiplex PCR reads with MiXCR. The sample consists of a few hundred thousand distinct CDR3 sequences, 17% of them appearing once. CDR3 length: 11 amino acids. In germline, CDR1 is GTSNPN, CDR2 SVGIG (reference sequence).

The chain has TRBV30 and TRBJ2-7, with D tentatively TRBD1 (5 bases). The sequenced material came from peripheral blood. The sequence was obtained from an adult man with Graves' ophthalmopathy. As DNA, the CDR3 is TGTTTAGCCCGAACAGGCTACGAGCAGTACTTC. It is translated as CLARTGYEQYF.